This T cell receptor (beta chain) was sequenced during a study of human T cells and chemical hapten exposure. Study-level background: Yields of TCR per sample differed, chiefly owing to small differences in pooled library volume.

Germline CDR1 and CDR2: SGHNT and YYREEE (reference sequence). The CDR3 is 15 residues long. V lost 6 bases, J lost 4 bases, and 14 bases lay in between. As to time point: healthy volunteer bleed at 6 weeks. It was unfractionated whole blood from which total RNA was extracted. Unique molecular identifiers were attached to individual cDNA molecules within the library. In the original workflow: Sample TCR counts, which ranged from about 20,000 to 700,000, had a median of roughly 92,000. From the RACE reads, TCRdb called clonotypes with MiXCR, one entry per CDR3 protein. TCRdb assigned the V and J calls; the authors' analysis was not used. The sample shows some 65,000 distinct CDR3 sequences, around 6.1% of them seen only once.

This clonotype was sampled from a female donor in good health. Some clones in this sample may be carry-over from other donors' samples. The chain couples TRBV5-4 to TRBJ2-6; tentative D call: TRBD1 (6 bases). Sequenced sample: whole blood. Here the CDR3 reads CASTLTGAGANVLTF. CDR3 bases: TGTGCCAGCACCCTGACAGGCGCCGGGGCCAACGTCCTGACTTTC.